This is a list of T cell receptor beta chains from one sample in a study of T cell responses to AZD1222 COVID-19 vaccine. Some clones are missing from TCRdb's copy, which holds only in-frame ones; the method was immunoSEQ multiplex PCR. The profile shows 110,000 or so clones, about 91% of them singletons. The specimen comprised peripheral blood, sampled 28 days after the second AZD1222 dose. The receptor set was obtained from an adult who received the AZD1222 COVID-19 vaccine. Each CDR3 is given with its conserved first and last residue. D genes are given only for firm matches. Clone size is shown for a subset of rows, as once, few, many or a class of expanded clone.

cdr3_aa cdr3_nt v_call clone_size d_call cdr3_length j_call
CASRAQTVSNSPLHF TGTGCCAGCAGGGCTCAGACAGTTTCTAATTCACCCCTCCACTTT TRBV6-4 NA NA 15 TRBJ1-6
CASSLGQGADEQYF TGCGCCAGCAGCTTGGGGCAGGGGGCGGACGAGCAGTACTTC TRBV5-1 NA TRBD1 14 TRBJ2-7
CASSLLQGDEQFF TGTGCCAGCAGTCTACTCCAAGGGGATGAGCAGTTCTTC TRBV12-3/TRBV12-4 once NA 13 TRBJ2-1
CASSYSTAPGVGYTF TGTGCCAGCAGTTACTCGACGGCTCCTGGTGTCGGCTACACCTTC TRBV6-5 NA NA 15 TRBJ1-2
CASSSRGQGNQPQHF TGTGCCAGCAGTAGCAGAGGACAGGGCAATCAGCCCCAGCATTTT TRBV6-2/TRBV6-3 NA TRBD1 15 TRBJ1-5
CASSLDVTGNTEAFF TGCGCCAGCAGCTTGGATGTGACAGGCAACACTGAAGCTTTCTTT TRBV5-1 NA NA 15 TRBJ1-1
CASSFQLTGVYTF TGTGCCAGCAGCTTCCAACTGACAGGGGTCTACACCTTC TRBV9 NA TRBD1 13 TRBJ1-2
CASSLGAGGTGNEQFF TGCGCCAGCAGCTTGGGTGCGGGGGGCACGGGTAATGAGCAGTTCTTC TRBV5-1 NA TRBD2 16 TRBJ2-1
CASSEGSGANVLTF TGTGCCAGCAGTGAAGGGTCTGGGGCCAACGTCCTGACTTTC TRBV6-4 once NA 14 TRBJ2-6
CASSLGGEVSYEQYF TGTGCCAGCAGCTTAGGCGGAGAGGTCTCCTACGAGCAGTACTTC TRBV7-2 NA NA 15 TRBJ2-7
CASSPSRGEAFF TGTGCCAGCTCACCGAGCAGAGGGGAAGCTTTCTTT TRBV18 once NA 12 TRBJ1-1
CAISDAQGMIEQYF TGTGCCATCAGTGATGCCCAGGGTATGATCGAGCAGTACTTC TRBV10-3 NA NA 14 TRBJ2-7
CASSPRQGDGYTF TGTGCCAGCTCACCACGACAAGGGGATGGCTACACCTTC TRBV18 NA NA 13 TRBJ1-2
CASSIRANEQFF TGTGCCAGTAGTATCAGGGCCAATGAGCAGTTCTTC TRBV19 NA NA 12 TRBJ2-1
CASSFGQGISGNTIYF TGTGCCAGCAGCTTCGGTCAGGGTATCTCTGGAAACACCATATATTTT TRBV5-6 few NA 16 TRBJ1-3
CASSYVTTEAFF TGTGCCAGCAGTTACGTTACGACTGAAGCTTTCTTT TRBV6-2/TRBV6-3 NA NA 12 TRBJ1-1
CASSDGPRGTGELFF TGTGCCAGCAGCGACGGGCCGCGGGGGACCGGGGAGCTGTTTTTT TRBV6-2/TRBV6-3 NA TRBD2 15 TRBJ2-2
CASSLVGREGYTF TGTGCCAGCAGCTTAGTGGGCCGCGAAGGCTACACCTTC TRBV7-9 NA NA 13 TRBJ1-2
CAISVERNYGYTF TGTGCCATCAGTGTTGAACGGAACTATGGCTACACCTTC TRBV10-3 NA NA 13 TRBJ1-2
CASSRRRANTGELFF TGCGCCAGCAGCCGGAGGCGGGCGAACACCGGGGAGCTGTTTTTT TRBV4-1 NA NA 15 TRBJ2-2
CASSLALDTQYF TGTGCCAGCAGCTTAGCGCTTGATACGCAGTATTTT TRBV11-1 NA NA 12 TRBJ2-3
CASSPPVDYSTGELFF TGTGCCAGCTCACCACCAGTCGATTACTCTACCGGGGAGCTGTTTTTT TRBV18 NA NA 16 TRBJ2-2
CASSLGGQAEQYF TGTGCCAGCAGTTTAGGTGGACAGGCCGAGCAGTACTTC TRBV28 NA TRBD1 13 TRBJ2-7
CASSLAGGEKLFF TGTGCCAGCAGTTTAGCAGGGGGGGAAAAACTGTTTTTT TRBV12-3/TRBV12-4 NA NA 13 TRBJ1-4
CASSASTDTQYF TGTGCCAGCAGCGCCAGCACAGATACGCAGTATTTT TRBV7-9 NA NA 12 TRBJ2-3
CASSVSGTGFSEQYF TGTGCCAGCAGCGTAAGCGGGACAGGCTTCAGCGAGCAGTACTTC TRBV9 few NA 15 TRBJ2-7
CATSRQGYNSPLHF TGTGCCACCAGCAGACAGGGATATAATTCACCCCTCCACTTT TRBV15 NA NA 14 TRBJ1-6
CASMEWAGRLGYTF TGTGCCAGCATGGAGTGGGCAGGGAGGCTTGGCTACACCTTC TRBV28 NA NA 14 TRBJ1-2